The T cell receptor beta chain under discussion was sequenced for a study of T cell clonotyping in hematopoietic cell transplantation (dated by TCRdb to the early 2020s). Looking at the study overall: Pretransplant samples from recipients were collected after cytoreduction. In the study, roughly 140 blood samples were gathered from approximately 33 consecutive transplant recipients and their related donors. Patients were recruited between 2015 and early 2017 and followed until late 2020 or death. The full study reports these points: After transplant, TCR diversity in recipients dropped, and pathologically expanded clonotypes increased progressively from day 30 to day 180. Broader posttransplant TCR repertoire diversity was predicted by donor and pretransplant recipient Inverse Simpson Index values. The sample size was limited, and because cells were not sorted, the contributions of CD4 and CD8 repertoires could not be separated. Overlap with donor repertoires was found for only a small fraction of recipient repertoires, with over 95% found to appear de novo at the given depth.

The intended sense of this specimen's time point label: recipient sample about 28 days before transplant, after cytoreduction. Blood from recipients was drawn about 28 days before transplant and again at days 30, 100 and 180 after transplant. Using Nuclei Lysis Solution, genomic DNA was extracted from unfractionated peripheral blood mononuclear cells that were either fresh or cryopreserved. Points on this clone: Its antigen remains undetermined. The junction and the germline gene differ at one end; a read error may be behind it.

Sequences LNHDA (CDR1) and SQIVND (CDR2) are obtained from the germline V gene (reference sequence). The CDR3 spans 12 residues, from the cysteine through the phenylalanine. The CDR3 DNA has 36 bases and is translated from base 1. The immunoSEQ assay, a bias-controlled multiplex PCR with V- and J-specific primers, was used to amplify TCR beta CDR3 regions from genomic DNA. In a second PCR step, the CDR3 amplicons were tagged with a proprietary barcode plus Illumina adapter sequences. An Illumina MiSeq instrument was used for sequencing of the CDR3 libraries. For the original study's pipeline: immunoSEQ Analyzer 3.0 was used for export and quality control, with R Bioconductor and Immunarch used for downstream analyses. Repertoire metrics were calculated using only productive rearrangements within the normalized downsampled data set. In the normalized cohort, clonotypes with more than 5 templates were defined as pathologically expanded. Repertoire diversity was measured with the Inverse Simpson Index. The non-normalized data set was used for CMV-specificity analyses so that all clonotypes could be captured. The clones in this table, taken by TCRdb from immuneACCESS, are in-frame only. Not every clone is retained; where verified, under half of the shortfall comes from an unresolved V gene, and the cause of the rest is unknown. V, J and clone size reflect that table, while D and trimming were determined from the DNA. The sample table holds approximately 80,000 clones, of which almost 97% were seen once. Roughly 1.7% of the sample goes to the ten largest clones.

This TCR came from a woman aged 50 to 60 with acute myeloid leukemia. Some clones in this sample may be carry-over from other donors' samples. Sequences were derived from peripheral blood mononuclear cells, sampled before stem cell transplant. The receptor chain draws on TRBV19 and TRBJ1-5; 10 junctional bases match TRBD1. The CDR3 protein sequence reads: CASSIATGGLDF. The nucleotide sequence is TGTGCCAGTAGTATAGCGACAGGGGGCCTGGATTTT.